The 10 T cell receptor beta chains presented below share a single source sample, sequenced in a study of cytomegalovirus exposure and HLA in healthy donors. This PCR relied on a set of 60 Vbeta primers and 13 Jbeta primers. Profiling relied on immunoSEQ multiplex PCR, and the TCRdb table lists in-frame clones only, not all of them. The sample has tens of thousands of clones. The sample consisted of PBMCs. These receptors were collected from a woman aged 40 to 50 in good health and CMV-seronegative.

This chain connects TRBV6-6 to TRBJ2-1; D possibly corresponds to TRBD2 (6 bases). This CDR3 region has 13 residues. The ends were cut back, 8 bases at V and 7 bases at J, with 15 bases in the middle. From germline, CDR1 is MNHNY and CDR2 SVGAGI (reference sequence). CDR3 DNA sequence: TGTGCCAGCTCTAGCGACCCGGGTAATGAGCAGTTCTTC. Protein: CASSSDPGNEQFF.

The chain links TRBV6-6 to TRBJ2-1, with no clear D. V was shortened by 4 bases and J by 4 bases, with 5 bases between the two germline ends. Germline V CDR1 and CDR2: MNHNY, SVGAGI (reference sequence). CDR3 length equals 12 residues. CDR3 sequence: CASSSPYNEQFF. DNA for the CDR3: TGTGCCAGCAGTTCCCCATACAATGAGCAGTTCTTC.

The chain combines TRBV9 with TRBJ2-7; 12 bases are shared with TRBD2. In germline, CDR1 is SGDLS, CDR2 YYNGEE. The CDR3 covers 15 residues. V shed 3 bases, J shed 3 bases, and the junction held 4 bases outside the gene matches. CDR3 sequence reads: CASSDGTSGFYEQYF. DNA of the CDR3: TGTGCCAGCAGCGACGGGACTAGCGGGTTCTACGAGCAGTACTTC.

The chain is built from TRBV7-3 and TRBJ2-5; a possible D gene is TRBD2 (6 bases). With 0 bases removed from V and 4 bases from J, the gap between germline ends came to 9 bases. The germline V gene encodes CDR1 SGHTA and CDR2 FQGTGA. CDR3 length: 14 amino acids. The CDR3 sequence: CASSLTIGGETQYF. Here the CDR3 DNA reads TGTGCCAGCAGCTTAACTATCGGGGGAGAGACCCAGTACTTC. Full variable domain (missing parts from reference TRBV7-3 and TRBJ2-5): GAGVSQTPSNKVTEKGKYVELRCDPISGHTALYWYRQSLGQGPEFLIYFQGTGAADDSGLPNDRFFAVRPEGSVSTLKIQRTERGDSAVYLCASSLTIGGETQYFGPGTRLLVL.

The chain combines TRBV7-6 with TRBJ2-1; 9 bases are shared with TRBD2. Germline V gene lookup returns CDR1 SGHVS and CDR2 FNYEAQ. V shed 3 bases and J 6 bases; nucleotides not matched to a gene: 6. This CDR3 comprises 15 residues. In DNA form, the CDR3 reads TGTGCCAGCAGCTTGAGACTAGCGGCTGGCAATGAGCAGTTCTTC. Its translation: CASSLRLAAGNEQFF.

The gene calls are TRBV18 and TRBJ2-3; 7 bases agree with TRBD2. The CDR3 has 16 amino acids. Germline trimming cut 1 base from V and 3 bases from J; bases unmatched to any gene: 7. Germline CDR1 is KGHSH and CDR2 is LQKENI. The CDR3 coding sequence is TGTGCCAGCTCACCACTCCAGGGCGGGGGAACAGATACGCAGTATTTT. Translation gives CASSPLQGGGTDTQYF.

CDR3 in DNA: TGTGCCAGCAGCCTCGACAGGGTAATGGAGACCCAGTACTTC. It translates to CASSLDRVMETQYF. The V gene is TRBV7-2, the J gene TRBJ2-5; 7 bases map to TRBD1. The CDR3 is 14 amino acids. V lost 5 bases and J lost 5; bases outside the gene matches: 8. Germline V CDR1 and CDR2: SGHTA, FQGNSA.

The CDR3 region is CASSDTGEFVAEAFF. In DNA form, the CDR3 reads TGTGCCAGCTCAGATACAGGGGAATTTGTCGCTGAAGCTTTCTTT. V usage is TRBV18 and J usage is TRBJ1-1; TRBD1 agrees at 7 bases. The CDR3 contains 15 residues. The J segment lost 6 bases and the V segment lost 5 bases, leaving 12 bases of the junction unmatched. The germline V gene has CDR1 KGHSH and CDR2 LQKENI.

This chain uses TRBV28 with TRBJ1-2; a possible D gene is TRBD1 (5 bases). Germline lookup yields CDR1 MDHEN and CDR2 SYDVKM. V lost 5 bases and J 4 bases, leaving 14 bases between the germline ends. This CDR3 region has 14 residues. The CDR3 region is CASSQIQGFYGYTF. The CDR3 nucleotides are TGTGCCAGCAGTCAAATCCAGGGCTTCTATGGCTACACCTTC.

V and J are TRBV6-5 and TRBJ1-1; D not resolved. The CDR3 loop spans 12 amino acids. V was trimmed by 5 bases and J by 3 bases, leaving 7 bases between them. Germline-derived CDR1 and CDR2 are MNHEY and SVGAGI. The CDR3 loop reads CASSTSHTEAFF. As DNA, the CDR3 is TGTGCCAGCAGTACATCTCACACTGAAGCTTTCTTT.